Listed below are T cell receptor beta chains from one sample, sequenced in a study of graft-versus-host responses after intestinal transplantation. Their antigens are not known. Assay: immunoSEQ multiplex PCR; the TCRdb copy retains only in-frame clones and omits some. The sample has roughly 100,000 clones, roughly 89% seen once. This material consisted of unstimulated CD4+ T cells sorted from spleen or lymph node cells, taken before transplant. Receptors originate from a human donor who was the organ donor for an intestinal transplant. Both conserved end residues are part of each CDR3. The D gene is left open where the match is weak. The listing skips clone size in some rows; elsewhere it reads once, few, many or a size class.

V,D,J,size,DNA,CDR3
TRBV7-6,TRBD1,TRBJ2-2,few,TGTGCCAGCAGCATCCTGGACAGGAGCGATTGGGGCCACGGGGAGCTGTTTTTT,CASSILDRSDWGHGELFF
TRBV11-2,TRBD2,TRBJ2-2,.,TGTGCCAGCAGCTTATGGACTAGCGGGGGGGTGAACACCGGGGAGCTGTTTTTT,CASSLWTSGGVNTGELFF
TRBV5-4,.,TRBJ1-2,.,TGTGCCAGCAGCAAGAAGATCGGGGTCACCTATGGCTACACCTTC,CASSKKIGVTYGYTF
TRBV4-1,TRBD2,TRBJ2-5,.,TGCGCCAGCAGCCAAGTCGATGTGGCTAGCGGGGGCCGTTACCAAGAGACCCAGTACTTC,CASSQVDVASGGRYQETQYF
TRBV4-3,TRBD2,TRBJ2-1,.,TGCGCCAGCAGCCCCTATAGCGGGTCCAGCTCCTACAATGAGCAGTTCTTC,CASSPYSGSSSYNEQFF
TRBV15,TRBD1,TRBJ2-7,.,TGTGCCACCAGCAGAGCCCGCCGGGACAGGGGGCGTGAGCAGTACTTC,CATSRARRDRGREQYF
TRBV7-3,TRBD2,TRBJ2-3,.,TGTGCCAGCAGCTTCTTTCTAGCGGGGGGCCTATCCTTCACAGATACGCAGTATTTT,CASSFFLAGGLSFTDTQYF
TRBV5-6,TRBD1,TRBJ1-1,.,TGTGCCAGCAGCGATGTCCGGGACAGGGGGCTTTTAGCTGAAGCTTTCTTT,CASSDVRDRGLLAEAFF
TRBV9,TRBD2,TRBJ2-1,.,TGTGCCAGCAGCGTGGGTAGCGGGGGGTCCCTCATTATCAATGAGCAGTTCTTC,CASSVGSGGSLIINEQFF
TRBV4-1,.,TRBJ1-4,.,TGCGCCAGCAGCCGAAATCGGGTGGGTGAAAAACTGTTTTTT,CASSRNRVGEKLFF
TRBV7-3,TRBD2,TRBJ2-1,.,TGTGCCAGCAGCCCGCCTAGCGGGGGGCCACCACATAAGCAGTTCTTC,CASSPPSGGPPHKQFF
TRBV13,TRBD2,TRBJ2-3,.,TGTGCCAGCAGCCCCGGTCCTAGCGGCCGCACAGATACGCAGTATTTT,CASSPGPSGRTDTQYF
TRBV7-2,TRBD2,TRBJ2-3,once,TGTGCCAGCAGCGCCGGGACTAACACAGATACGCAGTATTTT,CASSAGTNTDTQYF
TRBV28,.,TRBJ2-2,.,TGTGCCAGCAGTTTGTCGGTCACCGGGGAGCTGTTTTTT,CASSLSVTGELFF
TRBV29-1,.,TRBJ2-5,.,TGCAGCGTTGAGGGGGCAAGGGAGACCCAGTACTTC,CSVEGARETQYF
TRBV7-3,TRBD2,TRBJ2-3,.,TGTGCCAGCAGCTTAGCTAGCGGGGGCACAGATACGCAGTATTTT,CASSLASGGTDTQYF
TRBV4-2,.,TRBJ2-1,.,TGTGCCAGCAGCCTAAACTCGGGGAATGAGCAGTTCTTC,CASSLNSGNEQFF
TRBV5-5,TRBD2,TRBJ2-7,.,TGTGCCAGCAGCTTGTGGGGGGGACTCGACGAGCAGTACTTC,CASSLWGGLDEQYF
TRBV2,.,TRBJ1-6,.,TGTGCCAGCAACCCCCGGTTGTTTAATTCACCCCTCCACTTT,CASNPRLFNSPLHF
TRBV18,.,TRBJ2-5,.,TGTGCCAGCTCACCACCGGCGTCGGGGGAGGAGACCCAGTACTTC,CASSPPASGEETQYF
TRBV6-5,.,TRBJ1-1,.,TGTGCCAGCAGTTACTCGATGGGGAGGGGCACTGAAGCTTTCTTT,CASSYSMGRGTEAFF
TRBV2,.,TRBJ2-7,.,TGTGCCAGCAGGAAGCCTCCCTACGAGCAGTACTTC,CASRKPPYEQYF
TRBV15,.,TRBJ2-5,.,TGTGCCACCAGCGGCGGGGCGGGGGCCCAAGAGACCCAGTACTTC,CATSGGAGAQETQYF
TRBV4-2,TRBD2,TRBJ2-3,few,TGTGCCAGCAGCCCCCCCAGAGTAGCGGGGTTCACAGATACGCAGTATTTT,CASSPPRVAGFTDTQYF
TRBV7-2,TRBD1,TRBJ1-4,.,TGTGCCAGCAGCTCGGACAGGGGTAATGAAAAACTGTTTTTT,CASSSDRGNEKLFF
TRBV5-1,.,TRBJ2-3,.,TGCGCCAGCGGTTTGAGGGGGTATGGAGATACGCAGTATTTT,CASGLRGYGDTQYF
TRBV18,TRBD2,TRBJ2-5,.,TGTGCCAGCTCACCCTCCGGCGGGGGGCAAGAGACCCAGTACTTC,CASSPSGGGQETQYF
TRBV5-1,.,TRBJ2-2,.,TGCGCCAGCTCGGAGACCGGGGAGCTGTTTTTT,CASSETGELFF
TRBV6-4,.,TRBJ1-1,few,TGTGCCAGCAGTGACTCGAGAAGAGCTTTCTTT,CASSDSRRAFF
TRBV4-2,.,TRBJ2-1,.,TGTGCCAGCAGCCGGGGGGGCGGCTACAATGAGCAGTTCTTC,CASSRGGGYNEQFF
TRBV4-3,.,TRBJ1-4,.,TGCGCCAGCAGCCTCCATGGCACAACTAATGAAAAACTGTTTTTT,CASSLHGTTNEKLFF
TRBV27,TRBD1,TRBJ2-7,.,TGTGCCAGCAGTTGGCGACAGGGGGGGACGGGTACCTACGAGCAGTACTTC,CASSWRQGGTGTYEQYF
TRBV7-2,TRBD2,TRBJ2-1,once,TGTGCCAGCAGCTTAAGCTGGACGGGGGGGCTACACAATGAGCAGTTCTTC,CASSLSWTGGLHNEQFF
TRBV7-9,.,TRBJ1-5,.,TGTGCCAGCAGCTTATATAGTCAGCCCCAGCATTTT,CASSLYSQPQHF
TRBV18,.,TRBJ1-3,few,TGTGCCAGCTCACCTAACAGGGCTGGAAACACCATATATTTT,CASSPNRAGNTIYF
TRBV18,.,TRBJ2-7,once,TGTGCCAGCTCACCCTCACTTGAATCTACCTACGAGCAGTACTTC,CASSPSLESTYEQYF
TRBV6-6,.,TRBJ1-2,.,TGTGCCAGCAGTTTGGGACACGGTAAAGGTGGCTACACCTTC,CASSLGHGKGGYTF
TRBV18,.,TRBJ2-7,.,TGTGCCAGCTCACCTCCGAACCTGAGGTCCCACGAGCAGTACTTC,CASSPPNLRSHEQYF
TRBV7-2,TRBD2,TRBJ2-1,.,TGTGCCAGCAGCTTAGTCGCCAGCGGGGGAGGTAATGAGCAGTTCTTC,CASSLVASGGGNEQFF
TRBV5-5,TRBD1,TRBJ2-7,.,TGTGCCAGCAGCTCGACAGGGCCCTCCTACGAGCAGTACTTC,CASSSTGPSYEQYF